The T cell receptor beta chain under discussion was sequenced for a study of cytomegalovirus exposure and HLA in healthy donors. Study as a whole: Most donors, about 77% of a few hundred genotyped, fell in the Caucasian-associated ancestry cluster.

Healthy bone marrow donors made up the donor group. The study sampled nominally healthy donors, though unrecorded immune exposures were likely. Whole-study results and caveats: CMV antigen specificity was confirmed in vitro for a few CMV-associated chains.

The CDR3 is 15 residues long. From germline, CDR1 is SGDLS and CDR2 YYNGEE. The trim removed 0 bases at V and 1 base at J, leaving 1 base unmatched. PCR employed 60 Vbeta and 13 Jbeta primers. Measured with immunoSEQ multiplex PCR; TCRdb has only the in-frame clones, and not every one. The sample has around 150,000 clones, around 76% seen once; the top ten hold over 2%. Note on this clone: Its antigen is still unknown.

The clonotype was recovered from a female donor in good health and CMV-seronegative. Sample: PBMCs. The V call is TRBV9, the J call TRBJ2-3, with 8 bases that match TRBD2. CDR3 nucleotides: TGTGCCAGCAGCGTAGTACTAGCGGGCACAGATACGCAGTATTTT. Translated: CASSVVLAGTDTQYF.